Described below is a single T cell receptor (beta chain) sequence and its context. In the original processing: Nucleated cell number was recorded as an estimate derived from reference gene primer amplification. TCRdb's table, derived via immunoSEQ multiplex PCR, lists solely in-frame clones and lacks some. That table supplies the V and J calls and clone size; D and trimming were determined from the DNA. The data show some 20,000 clones, 80% to 90% seen once. This sample is part of a study of blood T cell repertoires in COVID-19. In the study overall: Samples representing acute and convalescent COVID-19 were sourced from the United States, Italy and Spain. Sources were T cells, B-cell-depleted T cells, or PBMCs; the material itself was cDNA or gDNA.

The CDR3 extends over 15 amino acids. Germline assignment: CDR1 LGHDT and CDR2 YNNKEL (reference sequence). Trimming pared 0 bases from V and 4 bases from J, leaving 7 bases between. This sequence joins TRBV3-1 (or the pseudogene TRBV3-2) and TRBJ1-6; D unresolved. The sample consisted of peripheral blood. The sequence was collected from a human donor with acute or convalescent COVID-19. The donor label of this sample is uncertain. The CDR3 coding sequence is TGTGCCAGCAGCCAAGATCTCGGGTATAATTCACCCCTCCACTTT. This codes for CASSQDLGYNSPLHF.